Shown below are 18 T cell receptor beta chains from a single sample sequenced in a study of blood T cell repertoires in COVID-19. TCRdb keeps only in-frame clones here, not all; method: immunoSEQ multiplex PCR. The sample has over 95,000 clones; approximately 88% are singletons. The sequenced material came from peripheral blood. These receptors were collected from a woman aged 55-69 years with acute or convalescent COVID-19.

The V call is TRBV6-1, the J call TRBJ1-6; a weak D match, TRBD1 (6 bases). Trimming removed 3 bases at V and 14 bases at J, with 17 bases between. Germline CDR1 MNHNS, CDR2 SASEGT. CDR3 length: 14 residues. This CDR3 is CASSDRQALRTLHF. The CDR3 DNA reads as TGTGCCAGCAGTGACAGACAGGCGCTGAGGACCCTCCACTTT.

J is TRBJ1-2 and V is TRBV6-6; 8 nucleotides match TRBD1. The CDR3 has 15 amino acids. Germline loops: CDR1 MNHNY, CDR2 SVGAGI (reference sequence). V lost 5 bases to trimming and J lost 4 bases; unmatched junction nucleotides: 9. The CDR3 protein is CASSDGQGLVYGYTF. Written as DNA, the CDR3 is TGTGCCAGCAGTGACGGACAGGGTTTAGTCTATGGCTACACCTTC.

The chain combines TRBV15 with TRBJ1-5; no clear D gene. V dropped 3 bases and J dropped 3 bases, with 9 bases sitting between them. CDR1 is LNHNV and CDR2 is YYDKDF in the germline V gene (reference sequence). CDR3 length: 14 amino acids. This CDR3 reads CATSSRLDNQPQHF. Written as DNA, the CDR3 is TGTGCCACCAGCAGTAGACTCGACAATCAGCCCCAGCATTTT.

This clone was found once. This sequence joins TRBV12-3 or TRBV12-4 and TRBJ1-1; 9 bases line up with TRBD1. The CDR3 runs to 13 residues. V trimming: 6 bases; J trimming: 5 bases; junction bases outside the gene matches: 4. CDR3: CASSGTGFTEAFF. CDR3 nucleotides: TGTGCCAGCAGCGGGACAGGGTTTACTGAAGCTTTCTTT.

The J gene is TRBJ2-5, the V gene TRBV18; TRBD1 matches at 9 bases. CDR1 and CDR2 (germline): KGHSH, LQKENI. There are 13 residues in the CDR3. Trimming removed 6 bases from V and 5 bases from J; junction bases left unmatched: 4. This chain's CDR3 is CASSGTGKETQYF. The CDR3 nucleotides read TGTGCCAGCTCCGGGACAGGGAAGGAGACCCAGTACTTC.

The chain's CDR3 is CASSQDPIEADTQYF. CDR3 nucleotide sequence: TGTGCCAGCAGCCAAGACCCTATTGAAGCGGATACGCAGTATTTT. The chain joins TRBV3-1 (or the pseudogene TRBV3-2) to TRBJ2-3, with D unresolved. This CDR3 comprises 15 residues. Germline V gives CDR1 LGHDT, CDR2 YNNKEL (reference sequence). V dropped 0 bases and J dropped 6 bases, with 13 bases sitting between them.

The V call is TRBV5-4, the J call TRBJ2-2; TRBD1 matches at 9 bases. The V segment lost 7 bases and the J segment 4 bases; nucleotides outside the gene matches: 2. The length of the CDR3 is 13 residues. The germline CDR1 and CDR2 sequences are SGHNT and YYREEE (reference sequence). CDR3 region: CASGTGSTGELFF. The DNA of the CDR3 is TGTGCCAGCGGGACAGGGAGCACCGGGGAGCTGTTTTTT.

V and J are TRBV5-6 and TRBJ1-1, with 7 bases matching TRBD1. This CDR3 has 16 residues. The trim removed 1 base at V and 0 bases at J, leaving 6 bases unmatched. Germline CDR1 is SGHDT and CDR2 is YYEEEE. The chain's CDR3 is CASSLSPRGMNTEAFF. The CDR3 DNA reads as TGTGCCAGCAGCTTGTCACCCAGGGGGATGAACACTGAAGCTTTCTTT.

The chain combines TRBV12-5 with TRBJ2-1; 9 bases are a match to TRBD1. With V trimmed by 0 bases and J by 8 bases, 14 bases remained unmatched. Looked up from germline, CDR1 is LGHNT and CDR2 is FRNRAP. This CDR3 contains 18 residues. CDR3 loop: CASGLVRDGTGMGDEQFF. The CDR3 DNA is TGTGCTAGTGGTTTGGTACGGGACGGGACAGGGATGGGAGATGAGCAGTTCTTC. Drawing the rest from reference TRBV12-5 and TRBJ2-1, the complete variable domain is DARVTQTPRHKVTEMGQEVTMRCQPILGHNTVFWYRQTMMQGLELLAYFRNRAPLDDSGMPKDRFSAEMPDATLATLKIQPSEPRDSAVYFCASGLVRDGTGMGDEQFFGPGTRLTVL.

The genes are TRBV25-1 and TRBJ1-6, with D possibly TRBD1 on 6 matching bases. Looked up from germline, CDR1 is MGHDK and CDR2 is SYGVNS. The CDR3 covers 14 residues. Trimming removed 7 bases at V and 2 bases at J, with 9 bases between. The CDR3 DNA follows: TGTGCCAGCAATAGGGGGACCTATAATTCACCCCTCCACTTT. Translated, it gives CASNRGTYNSPLHF.

The chain combines TRBV19 with TRBJ1-1, with a weak D call TRBD1 (5 bases). The V and J ends lost 5 bases and 2 bases respectively, with 12 bases between them. The CDR3 is made up of 14 amino acids. Germline CDR1 LNHDA, CDR2 SQIVND (reference sequence). In DNA, the CDR3 is TGTGCCAGTAGTCCCCTTGACAGAAACACTGAAGCTTTCTTT. Its protein product is CASSPLDRNTEAFF.

The DNA of the CDR3 is TGTGCCAGCAGCGCTGGGCGGGGGGGCCTCAATGAGCAGTTCTTC. This sequence encodes CASSAGRGGLNEQFF. This rearrangement joins TRBV9 to TRBJ2-1, with TRBD2 matching 9 bases. Trimming took 3 bases from V and 6 from J; bases not matched to a gene: 7. CDR1 and CDR2 from the germline V gene are SGDLS and YYNGEE. The CDR3 has 15 residues.

The chain combines TRBV7-2 with TRBJ1-1; TRBD1 matches at 7 bases. The CDR3 covers 17 residues. Losses at the gene ends were 5 bases for V and 1 base for J; bases not matched to a gene: 13. CDR1 and CDR2 (germline): SGHTA, FQGNSA. The CDR3 spells CASSTTGRRSSNTEAFF. CDR3 sequence (DNA): TGTGCCAGCAGCACGACAGGGAGAAGGTCCTCGAACACTGAAGCTTTCTTT.

Concerning this clone: Other DNA sequences of this sample code for an identical CDR3. This sequence joins TRBV6-5 and TRBJ2-7; D unresolved. Germline V lookup: CDR1 MNHEY, CDR2 SVGAGI. This CDR3 region has 14 residues. The germline V and J ends were trimmed by 0 bases and 1 base, with 7 bases remaining between them. CDR3 coding DNA: TGTGCCAGCAGTTACTCTGGCGGATCCTACGAGCAGTACTTC. Encoded protein: CASSYSGGSYEQYF.

The rearrangement links TRBV9 to TRBJ1-3; D call uncertain. With 0 bases removed from V and 3 bases from J, the gap between germline ends came to 7 bases. The CDR3 is made up of 14 amino acids. Germline CDR1 SGDLS, CDR2 YYNGEE. CDR3 bases: TGTGCCAGCAGCGTAGCTCTAGATGGAAACACCATATATTTT. Its protein is CASSVALDGNTIYF.

The rearrangement uses TRBV2 and TRBJ1-4; D is undetermined. Trimming cost V 7 bases and J 3 bases, with 18 bases left between them. From germline, CDR1 is SNHLY and CDR2 FYNNEI. CDR3 length equals 16 residues. CDR3: CASIGRGRTSNEKLFF. CDR3 bases: TGTGCCAGCATTGGCCGTGGTCGGACTTCTAATGAAAAACTGTTTTTT.

The V call is TRBV2, the J call TRBJ1-2; TRBD1 agrees at 7 bases. Germline V lookup: CDR1 SNHLY, CDR2 FYNNEI. V was pared by 4 bases and J by 1 base, with 3 bases of the junction left unmatched. There are 14 residues in the CDR3. CDR3 DNA: TGTGCCAGCAGTGGGGACAGTCTTAACTATGGCTACACCTTC. Residues: CASSGDSLNYGYTF.

This chain connects TRBV18 to TRBJ1-1; TRBD1 aligns across 10 bases. Germline V gene sequence: CDR1 KGHSH, CDR2 LQKENI. J lost 7 bases, V lost 5 bases, and 10 bases had no gene match. The CDR3 covers 15 residues. Here the CDR3 DNA reads TGTGCCAGCTCATTATGGACAGGGGGTATGGGTGAAGCTTTCTTT. Protein product: CASSLWTGGMGEAFF. Full variable domain (rest looked up from reference TRBV18 and TRBJ1-1): NAGVMQNPRHLVRRRGQEARLRCSPMKGHSHVYWYRQLPEEGLKFMVYLQKENIIDESGMPKERFSAEFPKEGPSILRIQQVVRGDSAAYFCASSLWTGGMGEAFFGQGTRLTVV.